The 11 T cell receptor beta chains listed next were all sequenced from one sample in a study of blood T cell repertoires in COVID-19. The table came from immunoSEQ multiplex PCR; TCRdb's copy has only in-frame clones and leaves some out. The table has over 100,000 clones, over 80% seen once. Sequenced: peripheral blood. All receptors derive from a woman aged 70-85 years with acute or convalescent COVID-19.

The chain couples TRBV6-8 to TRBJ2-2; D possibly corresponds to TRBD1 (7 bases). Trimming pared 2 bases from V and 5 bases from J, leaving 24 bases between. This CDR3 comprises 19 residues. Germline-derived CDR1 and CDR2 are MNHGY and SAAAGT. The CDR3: CASSYEGRRGRRGTGELFF. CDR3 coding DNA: TGTGCCAGCAGTTACGAGGGTAGGAGGGGGCGCCGGGGAACCGGGGAGCTGTTTTTT.

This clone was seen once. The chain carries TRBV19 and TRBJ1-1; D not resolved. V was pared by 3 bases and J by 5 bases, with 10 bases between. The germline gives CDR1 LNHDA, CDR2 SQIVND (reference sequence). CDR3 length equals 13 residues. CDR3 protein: CASSIRLGTEAFF. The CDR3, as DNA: TGTGCCAGTAGTATTAGACTTGGTACTGAAGCTTTCTTT.

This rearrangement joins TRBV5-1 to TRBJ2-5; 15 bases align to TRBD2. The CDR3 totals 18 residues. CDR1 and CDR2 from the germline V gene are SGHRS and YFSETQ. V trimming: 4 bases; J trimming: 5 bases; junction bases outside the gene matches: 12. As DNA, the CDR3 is TGCGCCAGCAGCCCTCGGACTAGCGGGAGGGCCGTAACGGAGACCCAGTACTTC. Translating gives CASSPRTSGRAVTETQYF.

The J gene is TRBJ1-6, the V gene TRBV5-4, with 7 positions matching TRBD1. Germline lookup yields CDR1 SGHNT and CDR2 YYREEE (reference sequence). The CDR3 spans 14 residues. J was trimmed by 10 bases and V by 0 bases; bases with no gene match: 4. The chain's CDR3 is CASSLEGAGSPLHF. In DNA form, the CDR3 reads TGTGCCAGCAGCTTGGAGGGGGCTGGGTCACCCCTCCACTTT.

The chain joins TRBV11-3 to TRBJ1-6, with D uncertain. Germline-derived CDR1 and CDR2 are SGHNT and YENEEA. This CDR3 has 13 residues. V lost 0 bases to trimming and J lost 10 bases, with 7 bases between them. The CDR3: CASSLDSSSPLHF. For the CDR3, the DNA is TGTGCCAGCAGCTTAGACAGTAGCTCACCCCTCCACTTT.

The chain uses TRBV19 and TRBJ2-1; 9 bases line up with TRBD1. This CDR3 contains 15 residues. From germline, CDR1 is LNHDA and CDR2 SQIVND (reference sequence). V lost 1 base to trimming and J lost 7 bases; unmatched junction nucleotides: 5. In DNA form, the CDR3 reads TGTGCCAGTAGTATAGTGGGACAGGGCCAAAATGAGCAGTTCTTC. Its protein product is CASSIVGQGQNEQFF.

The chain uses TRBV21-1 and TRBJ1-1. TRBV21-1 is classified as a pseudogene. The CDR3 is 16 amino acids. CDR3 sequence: CASSNCGPQRLSEAFF. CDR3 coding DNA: TGTGCCAGCAGCAATTGCGGACCCCAGCGGTTATCTGAAGCTTTCTTT.

CDR3 DNA: TGTGCCAGCAGCTTGGGGCAGACCCAGTACTTC. Residues: CASSLGQTQYF. This chain joins TRBV5-8 and TRBJ2-5; D gene unclear. V was trimmed by 0 bases and J by 6 bases, leaving 3 bases between them. The CDR3 is 11 residues long. CDR1 and CDR2 from the germline V gene are SGHTS and YDEGEE.

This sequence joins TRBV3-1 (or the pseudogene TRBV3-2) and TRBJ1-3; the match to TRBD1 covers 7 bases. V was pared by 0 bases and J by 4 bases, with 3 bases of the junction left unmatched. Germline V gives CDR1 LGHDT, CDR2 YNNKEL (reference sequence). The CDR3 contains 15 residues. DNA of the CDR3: TGTGCCAGCAGCCAAGATAGGACAGGAGGAAACACCATATATTTT. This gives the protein CASSQDRTGGNTIYF.

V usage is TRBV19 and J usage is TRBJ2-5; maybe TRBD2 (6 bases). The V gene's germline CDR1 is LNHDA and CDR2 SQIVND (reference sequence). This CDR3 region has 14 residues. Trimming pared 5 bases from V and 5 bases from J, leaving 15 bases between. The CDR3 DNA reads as TGTGCCAGTAGTGTGGGGGGAGTAGGGGAGACCCAGTACTTC. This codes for CASSVGGVGETQYF.

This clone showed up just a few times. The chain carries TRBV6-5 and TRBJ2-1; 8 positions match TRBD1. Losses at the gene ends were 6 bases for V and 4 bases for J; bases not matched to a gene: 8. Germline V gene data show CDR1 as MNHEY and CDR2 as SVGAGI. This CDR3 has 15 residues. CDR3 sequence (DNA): TGTGCCAGCAGGCCGGGGACAGGAGCTTACAATGAGCAGTTCTTC. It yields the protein CASRPGTGAYNEQFF.